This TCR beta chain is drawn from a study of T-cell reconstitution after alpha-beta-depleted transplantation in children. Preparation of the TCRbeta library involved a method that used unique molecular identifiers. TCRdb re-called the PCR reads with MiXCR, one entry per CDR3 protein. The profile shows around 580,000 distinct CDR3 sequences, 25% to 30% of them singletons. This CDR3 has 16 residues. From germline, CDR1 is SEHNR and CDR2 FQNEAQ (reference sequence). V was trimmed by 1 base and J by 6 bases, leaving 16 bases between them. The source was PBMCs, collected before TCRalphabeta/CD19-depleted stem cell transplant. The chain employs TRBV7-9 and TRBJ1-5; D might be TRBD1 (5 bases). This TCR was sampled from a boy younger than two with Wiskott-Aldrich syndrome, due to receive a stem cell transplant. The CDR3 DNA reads TGTGCCAGCAGCTTAGGAGGGGCGCGGGCGGGTCAGCCCCAGCATTTT. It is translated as CASSLGGARAGQPQHF.